The source of this TCR beta chain is a study of blood T cell repertoires in COVID-19. Study-level background: The United States, Italy and Spain provided the acute and convalescent COVID-19 samples. PBMCs, B-cell-depleted T cells, or T cells provided the cDNA or gDNA that made up the material.

Profiled with immunoSEQ multiplex PCR; TCRdb holds only in-frame clones, not every one. The table shows fewer than 200,000 clones, with 80% to 90% occurring only once. This TCR came from a man between 18 and 35 years old who had recovered from COVID-19. The sequenced material came from peripheral blood.

The CDR3 region is CASSEGDRGSGELFF. CDR3 DNA sequence: TGTGCCAGCAGTGAAGGGGACAGGGGTTCCGGGGAGCTGTTTTTT. V and J are TRBV6-1 and TRBJ2-2; 10 bases line up with TRBD1. Germline CDR1 MNHNS, CDR2 SASEGT. V lost 1 base to trimming and J lost 6 bases; unmatched junction nucleotides: 2. CDR3 length equals 15 residues.